These T cell receptor beta chains were read from a single sample in a study of CD4 T cells in relation to SARS-CoV-2 and coronaviruses. TCRdb's copy holds only in-frame clones and misses some; the assay was immunoSEQ multiplex PCR. The sample has 25,000 to 30,000 clones, over 60% seen once. No antigen has been identified for these receptors. Sequenced sample: CD4+ T cells from PBMCs, cultured in vitro. The receptors shown here come from a human donor in good health. Both conserved end residues are part of each CDR3. The order of the fields is CDR3 length, V gene, D gene, clone size, CDR3 protein. A D gene is named only where the DNA matches it firmly. Where a row states a size, it is once, few, many or the class of an expanded clone; other rows omit it.

15 TRBV5-1 TRBD2 - CASSPLGGDTDTQYF
15 TRBV7-3 TRBD1 - CASSLGQASYNEQFF
13 TRBV7-2 - - CASSLVAEYEQYF
17 TRBV19 TRBD1 - CASSITGEQGSTDTQYF
16 TRBV6-5 - - CASSYATPVAGNTIYF
17 TRBV4-3 TRBD2 - CASSQDRASGRSGELFF
15 TRBV18 TRBD2 few CASSPPTGGKDEQFF
13 TRBV6-5 - - CASITAGNGELFF
14 TRBV6-5 - - CASSPTGMYETQYF
14 TRBV5-6 - - CASSFGLAGTEAFF
21 TRBV7-3 TRBD2 - CASSTKPPGLAGGSGLGEQFF
14 TRBV5-6 TRBD1 - CASSLVTGVHEQFF
11 TRBV2 - few CASRQSYEQYF
14 TRBV6-5 - few CASRGTGDTGELFF
14 TRBV24-1 - - CATSAGTSTGELFF
11 TRBV12-3/TRBV12-4 - - CASSSGTQKLF
15 TRBV18 - - CASSSWDISTDTQYF
14 TRBV3-1/TRBV3-2 TRBD1 few CASSQGQGVQPQHF
15 TRBV12-5 - - CASGWDVGGSEKLFF
13 TRBV29-1 TRBD1 - CSVTGTGKETQYF
18 TRBV7-2 TRBD1 - CASSLARSGQVINSEAFF
15 TRBV3-1/TRBV3-2 TRBD1 few CASSQEARGQSGYTF
15 TRBV7-9 - - CASSPRTALQETQYF
15 TRBV7-3 - - CASSLRARGTDTQYF
13 TRBV3-1/TRBV3-2 - - CASSLDGRGEQFF
12 TRBV9 - - CASSGSVGTQYF
14 TRBV5-1 - - CASSSGPTAGELFF
14 TRBV12-5 - - CASGFGESNQPQHF
14 TRBV30 - - CAWSVTGWVYEQYF
14 TRBV5-1 - - CASSLGSGNEKLFF
16 TRBV3-1/TRBV3-2 TRBD2 - CASSQWASGGRSIQYF
12 TRBV7-2 - - CASSWASREQYF
13 TRBV11-1 - - CASSLDAYSPLHF
11 TRBV9 - - CASGAGSEQYF
13 TRBV29-1 - - CSGRQANTGELFF
15 TRBV25-1 - - CASSDYGSYNSPLHF
13 TRBV29-1 - - CSVEGQINYGYTF
17 TRBV7-2 - - CASSLAPAGQFTDTQYF
14 TRBV6-2/TRBV6-3 TRBD2 - CASSVGGSTDTQYF
13 TRBV19 - once CASSMNPYNEQFF
15 TRBV6-1 TRBD2 - CASSDGSGGQETQYF
13 TRBV27 - - CASSFLTPSPLHF
13 TRBV7-2 - - CASSLEQVQPLHF
14 TRBV7-2 - - CASSLRQENYGYTF
18 TRBV18 TRBD2 - CASSTRTSGVGGTNTQYF
15 TRBV9 TRBD1 - CASRPPGQENTEAFF
14 TRBV7-2 - - CASSLYGSSHEQYF
13 TRBV19 - few CASSSREDYGYTF
14 TRBV19 - - CASSGSSSTDTQYF
13 TRBV7-2 - - CASSFTGTNIQYF
22 TRBV2 TRBD2 - CASPKRRASGGIGFSSTDTQYF
16 TRBV9 - - CASSVGTVGHKNIQYF
15 TRBV19 - - CASSIDLGLTDTQYF
15 TRBV19 TRBD2 - CASRSRVAGINEQFF